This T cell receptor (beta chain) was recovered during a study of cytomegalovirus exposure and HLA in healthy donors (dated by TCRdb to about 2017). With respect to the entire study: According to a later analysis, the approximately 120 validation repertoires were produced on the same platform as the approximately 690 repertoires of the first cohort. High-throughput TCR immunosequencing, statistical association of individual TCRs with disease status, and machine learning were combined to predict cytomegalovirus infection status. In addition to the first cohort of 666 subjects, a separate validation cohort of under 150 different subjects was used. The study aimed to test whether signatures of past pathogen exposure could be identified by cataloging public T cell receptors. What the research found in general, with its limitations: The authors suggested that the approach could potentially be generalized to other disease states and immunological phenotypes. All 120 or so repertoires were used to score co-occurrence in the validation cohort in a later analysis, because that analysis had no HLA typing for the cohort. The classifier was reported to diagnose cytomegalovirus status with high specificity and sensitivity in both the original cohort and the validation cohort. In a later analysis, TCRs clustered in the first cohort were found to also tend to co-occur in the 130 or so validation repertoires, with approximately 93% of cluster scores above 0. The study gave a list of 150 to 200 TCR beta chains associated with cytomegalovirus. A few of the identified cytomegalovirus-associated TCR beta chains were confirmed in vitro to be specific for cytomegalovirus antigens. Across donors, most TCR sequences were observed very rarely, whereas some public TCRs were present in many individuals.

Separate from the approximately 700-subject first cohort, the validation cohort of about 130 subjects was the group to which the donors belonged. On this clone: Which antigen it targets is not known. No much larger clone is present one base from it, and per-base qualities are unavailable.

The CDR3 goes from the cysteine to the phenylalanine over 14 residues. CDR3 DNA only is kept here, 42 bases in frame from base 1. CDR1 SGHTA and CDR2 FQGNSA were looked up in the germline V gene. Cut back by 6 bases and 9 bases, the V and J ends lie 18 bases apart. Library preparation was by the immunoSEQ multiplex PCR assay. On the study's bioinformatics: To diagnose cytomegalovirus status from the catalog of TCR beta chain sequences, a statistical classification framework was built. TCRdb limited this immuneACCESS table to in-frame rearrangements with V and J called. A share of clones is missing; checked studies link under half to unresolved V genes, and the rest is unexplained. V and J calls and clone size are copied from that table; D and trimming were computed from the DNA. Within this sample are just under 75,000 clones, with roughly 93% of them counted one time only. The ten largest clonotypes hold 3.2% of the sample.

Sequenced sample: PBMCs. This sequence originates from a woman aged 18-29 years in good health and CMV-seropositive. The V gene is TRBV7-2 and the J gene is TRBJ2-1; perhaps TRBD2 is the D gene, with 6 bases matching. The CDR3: CASSSSAGISEQFF. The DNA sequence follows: TGTGCCAGCAGTTCCAGTGCGGGAATCTCTGAGCAGTTCTTC.